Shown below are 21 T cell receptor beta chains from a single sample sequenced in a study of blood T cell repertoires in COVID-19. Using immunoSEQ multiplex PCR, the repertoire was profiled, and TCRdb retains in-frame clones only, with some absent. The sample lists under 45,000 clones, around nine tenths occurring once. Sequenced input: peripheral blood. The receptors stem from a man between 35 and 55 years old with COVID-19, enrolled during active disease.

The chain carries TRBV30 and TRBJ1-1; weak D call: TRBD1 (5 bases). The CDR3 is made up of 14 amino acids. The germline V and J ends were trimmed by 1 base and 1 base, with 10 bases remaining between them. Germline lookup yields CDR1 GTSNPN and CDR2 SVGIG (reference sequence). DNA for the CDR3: TGTGCCTGGAGTGCGGGGGTAACGAACACTGAAGCTTTCTTT. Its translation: CAWSAGVTNTEAFF. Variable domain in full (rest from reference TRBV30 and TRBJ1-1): SQTIHQWPATLVQPVGSPLSLECTVEGTSNPNLYWYRQAAGRGLQLLFYSVGIGQISSEVPQNLSASRPQDRQFILSSKKLLLSDSGFYLCAWSAGVTNTEAFFGQGTRLTVV.

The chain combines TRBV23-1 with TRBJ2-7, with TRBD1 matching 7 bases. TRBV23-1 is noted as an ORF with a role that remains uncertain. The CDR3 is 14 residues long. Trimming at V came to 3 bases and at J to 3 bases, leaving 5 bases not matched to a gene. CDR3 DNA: TGCGCCAGCAGTCAGATACAGGGGCGCTACGAGCAGTACTTC. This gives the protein CASSQIQGRYEQYF.

This chain's CDR3 is CASRPRDSLPNTEAFF. The CDR3 bases are TGTGCCAGTAGACCCCGGGACAGTCTCCCGAACACTGAAGCTTTCTTT. This chain connects TRBV19 to TRBJ1-1; TRBD1 matches 7 bases. CDR3 length equals 16 residues. J gave up 1 base and V 6 bases, and 11 bases lay outside the gene matches. CDR1 and CDR2 (germline): LNHDA, SQIVND (reference sequence). The full variable domain, in which reference TRBV19 and TRBJ1-1 provide the parts outside the CDR3, is DGGITQSPKYLFRKEGQNVTLSCEQNLNHDAMYWYRQDPGQGLRLIYYSQIVNDFQKGDIAEGYSVSREKKESFPLTVTSAQKNPTAFYLCASRPRDSLPNTEAFFGQGTRLTVV.

This CDR3 is CASSLGTVEKLFF. In DNA form, the CDR3 reads TGTGCCAGCAGCCTCGGGACAGTTGAAAAACTGTTTTTT. The V call is TRBV7-9, the J call TRBJ1-4, with 7 bases lining up with TRBD1. The germline V gene encodes CDR1 SEHNR and CDR2 FQNEAQ (reference sequence). The junction had 4 bases not matched to a gene; V was cut back by 5 bases and J by 7 bases. The CDR3 length is 13 residues.

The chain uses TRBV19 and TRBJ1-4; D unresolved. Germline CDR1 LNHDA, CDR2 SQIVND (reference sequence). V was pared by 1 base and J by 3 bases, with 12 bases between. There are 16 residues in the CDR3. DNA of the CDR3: TGTGCCAGTAGTATAGTTTCGGGTCTGCCTAATGAAAAACTGTTTTTT. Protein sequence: CASSIVSGLPNEKLFF.

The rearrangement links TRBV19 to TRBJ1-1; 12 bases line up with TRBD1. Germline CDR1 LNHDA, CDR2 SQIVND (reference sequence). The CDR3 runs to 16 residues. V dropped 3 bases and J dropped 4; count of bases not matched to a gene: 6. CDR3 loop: CASSMGTGGGGTEAFF. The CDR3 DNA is TGTGCCAGTAGTATGGGGACAGGGGGCGGCGGCACTGAAGCTTTCTTT.

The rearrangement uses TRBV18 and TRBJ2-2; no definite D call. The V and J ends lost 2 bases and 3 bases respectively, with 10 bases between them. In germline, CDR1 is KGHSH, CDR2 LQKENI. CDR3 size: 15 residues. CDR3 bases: TGTGCCAGCTCACCAGGTCTAGGAGACACCGGGGAGCTGTTTTTT. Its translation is CASSPGLGDTGELFF.

This CDR3 reads CASSPGTGASYSNQPQHF. Here the CDR3 DNA reads TGTGCCAGCAGCCCGGGGACAGGGGCGTCGTATAGCAATCAGCCCCAGCATTTT. The rearrangement joins TRBV7-2 to TRBJ1-5, with 10 bases that match TRBD1. V lost 5 bases, J lost 0 bases, and 10 bases stayed unmatched. This CDR3 spans 18 amino acids. Germline V CDR1 and CDR2: SGHTA, FQGNSA. The variable domain in full, with the rest retrieved from reference TRBV7-2 and TRBJ1-5, is GAGVSQSPSNKVTEKGKDVELRCDPISGHTALYWYRQSLGQGLEFLIYFQGNSAPDKSGLPSDRFSAERTGGSVSTLTIQRTQQEDSAVYLCASSPGTGASYSNQPQHFGDGTRLSIL.

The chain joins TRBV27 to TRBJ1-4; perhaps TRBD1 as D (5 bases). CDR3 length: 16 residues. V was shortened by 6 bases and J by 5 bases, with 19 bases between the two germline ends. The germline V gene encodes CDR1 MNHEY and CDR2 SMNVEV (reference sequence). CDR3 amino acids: CASREAGVVSNEKLFF. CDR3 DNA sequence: TGTGCCAGCAGAGAGGCGGGGGTTGTGTCAAATGAAAAACTGTTTTTT. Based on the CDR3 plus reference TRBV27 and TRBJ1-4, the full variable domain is EAQVTQNPRYLITVTGKKLTVTCSQNMNHEYMSWYRQDPGLGLRQIYYSMNVEVTDKGDVPEGYKVSRKEKRNFPLILESPSPNQTSLYFCASREAGVVSNEKLFFGSGTQLSVL.

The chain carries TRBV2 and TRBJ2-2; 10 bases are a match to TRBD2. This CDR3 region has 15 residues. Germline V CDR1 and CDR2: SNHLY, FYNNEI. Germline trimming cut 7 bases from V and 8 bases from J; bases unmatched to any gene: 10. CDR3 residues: CASTGQASGRGELFF. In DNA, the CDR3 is TGTGCCAGCACGGGGCAGGCTAGCGGGAGAGGGGAGCTGTTTTTT.

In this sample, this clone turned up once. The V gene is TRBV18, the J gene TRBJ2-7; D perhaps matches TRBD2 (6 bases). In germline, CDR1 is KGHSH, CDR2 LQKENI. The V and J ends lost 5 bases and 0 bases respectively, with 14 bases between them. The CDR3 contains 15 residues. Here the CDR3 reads CASSAGQASSYEQYF. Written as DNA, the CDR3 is TGTGCCAGCTCAGCGGGGCAGGCCAGCTCCTACGAGCAGTACTTC.

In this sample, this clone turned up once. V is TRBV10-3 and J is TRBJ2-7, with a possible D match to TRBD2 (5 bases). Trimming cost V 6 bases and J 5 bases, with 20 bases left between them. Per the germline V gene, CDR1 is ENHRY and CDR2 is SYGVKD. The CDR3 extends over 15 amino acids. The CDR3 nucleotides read TGTGCCATCAGGGGTGTCGCTGCCGGGATTAACGAGCAGTACTTC. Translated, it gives CAIRGVAAGINEQYF.

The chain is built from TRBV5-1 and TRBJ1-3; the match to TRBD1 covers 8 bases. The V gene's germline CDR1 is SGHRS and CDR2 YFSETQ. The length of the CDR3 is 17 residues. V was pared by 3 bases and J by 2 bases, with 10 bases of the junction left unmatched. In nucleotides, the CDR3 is TGCGCCAGCAGCTCAGGACAGGGAAGGAGTGCTGGAAACACCATATATTTT. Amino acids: CASSSGQGRSAGNTIYF.

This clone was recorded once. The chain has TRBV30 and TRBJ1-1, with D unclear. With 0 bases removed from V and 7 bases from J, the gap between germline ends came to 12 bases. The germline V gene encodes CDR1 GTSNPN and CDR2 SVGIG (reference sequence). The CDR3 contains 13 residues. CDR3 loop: CAWSVSGYYEAFF. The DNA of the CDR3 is TGTGCCTGGAGTGTATCTGGGTACTATGAAGCTTTCTTT.

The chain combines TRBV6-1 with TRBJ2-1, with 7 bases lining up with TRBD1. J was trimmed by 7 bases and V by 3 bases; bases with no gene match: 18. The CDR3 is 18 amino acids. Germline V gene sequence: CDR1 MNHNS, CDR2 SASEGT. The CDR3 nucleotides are TGTGCCAGCAGTGATGTCATGATGGGGAAGGGGGCGTCGAATGAGCAGTTCTTC. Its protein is CASSDVMMGKGASNEQFF.

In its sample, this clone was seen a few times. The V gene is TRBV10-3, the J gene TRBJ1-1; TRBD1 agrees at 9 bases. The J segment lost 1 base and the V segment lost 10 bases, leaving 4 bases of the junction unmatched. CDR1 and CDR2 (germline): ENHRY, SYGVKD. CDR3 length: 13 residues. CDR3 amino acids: CATRQGGNTEAFF. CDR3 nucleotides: TGTGCCACTAGACAGGGGGGGAACACTGAAGCTTTCTTT.

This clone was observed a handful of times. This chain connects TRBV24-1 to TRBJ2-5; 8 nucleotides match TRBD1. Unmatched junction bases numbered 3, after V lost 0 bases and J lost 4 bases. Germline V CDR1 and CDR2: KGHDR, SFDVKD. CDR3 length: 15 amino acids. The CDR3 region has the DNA TGTGCCACCAGTGATTTGCAGGGGGCCGGAGAGACCCAGTACTTC. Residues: CATSDLQGAGETQYF.

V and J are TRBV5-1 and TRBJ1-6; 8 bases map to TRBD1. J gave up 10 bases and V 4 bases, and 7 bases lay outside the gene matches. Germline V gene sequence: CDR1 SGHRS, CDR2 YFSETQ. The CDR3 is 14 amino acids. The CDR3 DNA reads TGCGCCAGCAGCACCGGACAGGGAGGATCACCCCTCCACTTT. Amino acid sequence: CASSTGQGGSPLHF.

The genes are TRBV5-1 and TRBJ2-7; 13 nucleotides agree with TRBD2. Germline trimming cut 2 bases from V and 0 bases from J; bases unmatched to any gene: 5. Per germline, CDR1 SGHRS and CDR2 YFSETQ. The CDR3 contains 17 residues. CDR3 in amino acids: CASSFGLAGDSSYEQYF. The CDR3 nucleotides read TGCGCCAGCAGCTTTGGACTAGCGGGAGATAGCTCCTACGAGCAGTACTTC. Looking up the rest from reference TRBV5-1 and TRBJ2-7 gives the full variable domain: KAGVTQTPRYLIKTRGQQVTLSCSPISGHRSVSWYQQTPGQGLQFLFEYFSETQRNKGNFPGRFSGRQFSNSRSEMNVSTLELGDSALYLCASSFGLAGDSSYEQYFGPGTRLTVT.

CDR3 nucleotide sequence: TGTGCCAGTAGTGCCACAGGGGGCCGGTATGAAAAACTGTTTTTT. The encoded protein is CASSATGGRYEKLFF. The V and J genes are TRBV19 and TRBJ1-4; 9 nucleotides match TRBD1. CDR1 is LNHDA and CDR2 is SQIVND in the germline V gene (reference sequence). V lost 5 bases, J lost 6 bases, and 7 bases stayed unmatched. CDR3 size: 15 residues. The complete variable domain, with remaining parts taken from reference TRBV19 and TRBJ1-4, reads DGGITQSPKYLFRKEGQNVTLSCEQNLNHDAMYWYRQDPGQGLRLIYYSQIVNDFQKGDIAEGYSVSREKKESFPLTVTSAQKNPTAFYLCASSATGGRYEKLFFGSGTQLSVL.

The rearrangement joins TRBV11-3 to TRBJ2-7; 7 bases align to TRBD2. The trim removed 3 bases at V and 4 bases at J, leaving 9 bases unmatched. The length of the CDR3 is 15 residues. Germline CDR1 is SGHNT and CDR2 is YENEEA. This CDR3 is CASSFATSDWYEQYF. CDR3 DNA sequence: TGTGCCAGCAGCTTTGCAACTAGCGATTGGTACGAGCAGTACTTC.